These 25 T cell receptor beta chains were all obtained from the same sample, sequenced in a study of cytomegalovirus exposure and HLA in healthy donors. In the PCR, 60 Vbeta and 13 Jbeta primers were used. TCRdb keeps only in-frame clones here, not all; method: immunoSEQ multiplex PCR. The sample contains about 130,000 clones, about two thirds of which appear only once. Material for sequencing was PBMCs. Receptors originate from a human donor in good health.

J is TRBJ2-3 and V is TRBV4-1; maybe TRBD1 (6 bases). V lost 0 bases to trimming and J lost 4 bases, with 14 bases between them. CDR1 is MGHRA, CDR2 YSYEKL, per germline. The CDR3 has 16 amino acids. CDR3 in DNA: TGCGCCAGCAGCCAAGATCCAGGGGCCTTCGCAGATACGCAGTATTTT. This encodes CASSQDPGAFADTQYF.

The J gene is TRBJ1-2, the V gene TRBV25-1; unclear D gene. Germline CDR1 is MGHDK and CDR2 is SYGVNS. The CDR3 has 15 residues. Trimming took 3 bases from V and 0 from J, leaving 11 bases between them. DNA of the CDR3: TGTGCCAGCAGTGAGCCGGGTCTAGCTAACTATGGCTACACCTTC. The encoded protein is CASSEPGLANYGYTF.

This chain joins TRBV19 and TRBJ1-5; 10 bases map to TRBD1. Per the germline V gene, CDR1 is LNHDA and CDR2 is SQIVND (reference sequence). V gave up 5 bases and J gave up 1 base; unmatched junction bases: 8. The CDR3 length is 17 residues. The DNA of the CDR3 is TGTGCCAGTAGTGGCGGGAGACAGGGGGCGAGCAATCAGCCCCAGCATTTT. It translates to CASSGGRQGASNQPQHF.

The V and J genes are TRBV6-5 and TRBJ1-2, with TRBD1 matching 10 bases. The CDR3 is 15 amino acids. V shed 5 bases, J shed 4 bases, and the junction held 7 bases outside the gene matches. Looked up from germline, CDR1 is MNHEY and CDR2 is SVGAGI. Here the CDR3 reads CASSLYRDRGYGYTF. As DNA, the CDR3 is TGTGCCAGCAGTCTCTACCGGGACAGGGGCTATGGCTACACCTTC.

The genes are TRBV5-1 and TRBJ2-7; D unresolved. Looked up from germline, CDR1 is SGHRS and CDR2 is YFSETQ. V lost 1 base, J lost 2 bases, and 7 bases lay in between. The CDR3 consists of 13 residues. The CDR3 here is CASSLPEPYEQYF. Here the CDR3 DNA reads TGCGCCAGCAGCTTGCCAGAACCCTACGAGCAGTACTTC.

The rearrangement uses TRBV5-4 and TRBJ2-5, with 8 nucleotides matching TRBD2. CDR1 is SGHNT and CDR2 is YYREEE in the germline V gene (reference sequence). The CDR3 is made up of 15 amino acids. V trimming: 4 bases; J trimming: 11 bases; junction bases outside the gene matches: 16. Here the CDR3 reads CASSTVAGRLGEQYF. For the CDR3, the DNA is TGTGCCAGCAGCACAGTAGCGGGACGCCTAGGTGAGCAGTACTTC.

The DNA of the CDR3 is TGTGCCAGCAGCCAACGTTCAGGGGAATGGACAGATACGCAGTATTTT. The encoded protein is CASSQRSGEWTDTQYF. V is TRBV4-2 and J is TRBJ2-3; tentatively, D is TRBD1 (6 bases). The germline V gene encodes CDR1 LGHNA and CDR2 YNFKEQ. Trimming removed 2 bases from V and 3 bases from J, with 15 bases in between. This CDR3 contains 16 residues.

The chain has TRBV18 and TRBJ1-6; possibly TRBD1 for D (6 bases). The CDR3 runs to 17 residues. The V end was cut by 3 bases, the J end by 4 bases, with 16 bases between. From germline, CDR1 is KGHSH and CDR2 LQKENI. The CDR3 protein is CASSPVGALPYNSPLHF. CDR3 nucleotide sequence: TGTGCCAGCTCACCCGTGGGGGCATTACCTTATAATTCACCCCTCCACTTT.

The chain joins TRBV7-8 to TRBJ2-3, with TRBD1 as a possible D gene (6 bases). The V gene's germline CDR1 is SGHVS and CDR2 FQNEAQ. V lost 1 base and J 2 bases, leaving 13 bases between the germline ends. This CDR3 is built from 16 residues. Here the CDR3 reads CASSLESTGHTDTQYF. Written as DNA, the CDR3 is TGTGCCAGCAGCTTAGAATCTACAGGGCACACAGATACGCAGTATTTT.

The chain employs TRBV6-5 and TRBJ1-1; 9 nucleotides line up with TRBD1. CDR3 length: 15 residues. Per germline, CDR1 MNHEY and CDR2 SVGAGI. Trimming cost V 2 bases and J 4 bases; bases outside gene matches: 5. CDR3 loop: CASSYPTGGLTEAFF. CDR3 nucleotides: TGTGCCAGCAGTTACCCTACAGGGGGCCTCACTGAAGCTTTCTTT.

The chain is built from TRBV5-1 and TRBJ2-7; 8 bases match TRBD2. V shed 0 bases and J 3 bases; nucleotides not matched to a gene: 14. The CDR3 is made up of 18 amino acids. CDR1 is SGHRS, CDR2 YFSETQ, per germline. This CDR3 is CASSLAGSGLAAFYEQYF. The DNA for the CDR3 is TGCGCCAGCAGCTTGGCGGGGAGTGGACTAGCCGCCTTCTACGAGCAGTACTTC.

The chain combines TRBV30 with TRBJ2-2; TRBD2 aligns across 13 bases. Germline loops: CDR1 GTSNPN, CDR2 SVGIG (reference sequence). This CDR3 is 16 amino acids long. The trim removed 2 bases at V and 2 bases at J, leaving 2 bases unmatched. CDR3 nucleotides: TGTGCCTGGAGTCTGGGACTAGCGGGAAACACCGGGGAGCTGTTTTTT. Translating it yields CAWSLGLAGNTGELFF.

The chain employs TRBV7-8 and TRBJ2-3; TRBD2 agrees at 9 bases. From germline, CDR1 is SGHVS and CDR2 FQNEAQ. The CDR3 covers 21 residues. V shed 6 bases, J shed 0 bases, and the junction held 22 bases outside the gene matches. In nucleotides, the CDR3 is TGTGCCAGCAGGTCTGCTAGCGGGGTCTTTAGGTCCTCGGGGAGCACAGATACGCAGTATTTT. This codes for CASRSASGVFRSSGSTDTQYF.

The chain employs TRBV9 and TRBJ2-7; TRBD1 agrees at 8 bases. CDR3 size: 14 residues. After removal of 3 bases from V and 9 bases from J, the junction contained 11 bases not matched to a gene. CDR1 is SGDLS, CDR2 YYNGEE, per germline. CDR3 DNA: TGTGCCAGCAGCGCCGGACAGGGCCACCTGTTGCAGTACTTC. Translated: CASSAGQGHLLQYF.

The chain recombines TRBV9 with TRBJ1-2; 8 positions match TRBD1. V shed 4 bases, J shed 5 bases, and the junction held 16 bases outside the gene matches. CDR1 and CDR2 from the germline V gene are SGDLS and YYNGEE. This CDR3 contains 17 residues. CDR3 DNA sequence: TGTGCCAGCAGCCATTCCCGGGACAGGATGGGTGTTTATGGCTACACCTTC. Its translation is CASSHSRDRMGVYGYTF.

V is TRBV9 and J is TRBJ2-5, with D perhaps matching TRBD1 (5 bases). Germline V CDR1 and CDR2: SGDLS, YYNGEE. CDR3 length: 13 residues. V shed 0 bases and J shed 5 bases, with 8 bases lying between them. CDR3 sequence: CASSVGGAETQYF. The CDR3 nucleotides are TGTGCCAGCAGCGTAGGGGGCGCGGAGACCCAGTACTTC.

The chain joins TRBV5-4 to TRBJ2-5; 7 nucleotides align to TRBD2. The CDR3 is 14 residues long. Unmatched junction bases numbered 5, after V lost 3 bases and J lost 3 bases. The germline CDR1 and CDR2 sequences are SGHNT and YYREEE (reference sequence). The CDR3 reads CASSSGLSKETQYF. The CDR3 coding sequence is TGTGCCAGCAGCTCGGGACTATCTAAAGAGACCCAGTACTTC.

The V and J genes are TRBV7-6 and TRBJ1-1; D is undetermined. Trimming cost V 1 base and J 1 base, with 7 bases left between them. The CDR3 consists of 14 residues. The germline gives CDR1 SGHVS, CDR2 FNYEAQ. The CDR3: CASSLDLGNTEAFF. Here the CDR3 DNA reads TGTGCCAGCAGCTTAGATCTCGGGAACACTGAAGCTTTCTTT. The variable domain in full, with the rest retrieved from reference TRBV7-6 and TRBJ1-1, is GAGVSQSPRYKVTKRGQDVALRCDPISGHVSLYWYRQALGQGPEFLTYFNYEAQQDKSGLPNDRFSAERPEGSISTLTIQRTEQRDSAMYRCASSLDLGNTEAFFGQGTRLTVV.

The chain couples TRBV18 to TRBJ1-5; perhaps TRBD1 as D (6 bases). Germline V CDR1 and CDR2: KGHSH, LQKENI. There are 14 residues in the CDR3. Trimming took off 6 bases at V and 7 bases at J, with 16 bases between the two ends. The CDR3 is CASSPVGAQQPQHF. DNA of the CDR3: TGTGCCAGCTCCCCGGTGGGGGCTCAGCAGCCCCAGCATTTT. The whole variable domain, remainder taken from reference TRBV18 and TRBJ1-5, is NAGVMQNPRHLVRRRGQEARLRCSPMKGHSHVYWYRQLPEEGLKFMVYLQKENIIDESGMPKERFSAEFPKEGPSILRIQQVVRGDSAAYFCASSPVGAQQPQHFGDGTRLSIL.

DNA for the CDR3: TGTGCCAGCAGACCGATACAGGGCGTTAATTCACCCCTCCACTTT. Protein: CASRPIQGVNSPLHF. The chain joins TRBV11-2 to TRBJ1-6; weak D call: TRBD1 (6 bases). CDR1 and CDR2 (germline): SGHAT, FQNNGV. This CDR3 comprises 15 residues. V was pared by 6 bases and J by 6 bases, with 15 bases between.

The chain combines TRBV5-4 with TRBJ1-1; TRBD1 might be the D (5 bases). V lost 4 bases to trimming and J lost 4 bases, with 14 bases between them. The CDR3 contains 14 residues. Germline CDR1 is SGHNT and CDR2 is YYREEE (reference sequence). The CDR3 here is CASSPTGGATEAFF. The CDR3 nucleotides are TGTGCCAGCAGCCCCACCGGGGGTGCCACTGAAGCTTTCTTT.

Here the CDR3 reads CASSPGVGYGNTIYF. The CDR3 nucleotides are TGTGCCAGCAGCCCAGGGGTAGGATATGGAAACACCATATATTTT. The chain recombines TRBV7-2 with TRBJ1-3; the D gene is possibly TRBD1 (6 bases). Trimming took 5 bases from V and 3 from J, leaving 14 bases between them. The germline V gene encodes CDR1 SGHTA and CDR2 FQGNSA. This CDR3 region has 15 residues.

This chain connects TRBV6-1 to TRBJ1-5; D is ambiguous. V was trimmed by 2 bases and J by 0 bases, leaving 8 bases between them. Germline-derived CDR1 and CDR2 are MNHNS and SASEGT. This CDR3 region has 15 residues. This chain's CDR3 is CASSENSLSNQPQHF. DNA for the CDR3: TGTGCCAGCAGTGAAAATTCACTTAGCAATCAGCCCCAGCATTTT.

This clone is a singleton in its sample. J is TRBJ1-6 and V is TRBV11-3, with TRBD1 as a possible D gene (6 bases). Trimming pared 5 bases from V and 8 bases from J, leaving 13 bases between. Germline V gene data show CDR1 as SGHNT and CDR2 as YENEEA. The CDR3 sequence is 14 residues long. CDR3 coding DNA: TGTGCCAGCAGCCCGACAGGTAGGTATTCACCCCTCCACTTT. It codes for CASSPTGRYSPLHF.

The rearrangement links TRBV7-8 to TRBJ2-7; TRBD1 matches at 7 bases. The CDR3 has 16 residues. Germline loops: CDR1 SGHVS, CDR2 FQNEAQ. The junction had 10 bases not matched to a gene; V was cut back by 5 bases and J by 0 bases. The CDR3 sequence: CASSTLNRGTSYEQYF. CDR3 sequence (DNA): TGTGCCAGCAGCACGCTTAACAGGGGTACCTCCTACGAGCAGTACTTC.